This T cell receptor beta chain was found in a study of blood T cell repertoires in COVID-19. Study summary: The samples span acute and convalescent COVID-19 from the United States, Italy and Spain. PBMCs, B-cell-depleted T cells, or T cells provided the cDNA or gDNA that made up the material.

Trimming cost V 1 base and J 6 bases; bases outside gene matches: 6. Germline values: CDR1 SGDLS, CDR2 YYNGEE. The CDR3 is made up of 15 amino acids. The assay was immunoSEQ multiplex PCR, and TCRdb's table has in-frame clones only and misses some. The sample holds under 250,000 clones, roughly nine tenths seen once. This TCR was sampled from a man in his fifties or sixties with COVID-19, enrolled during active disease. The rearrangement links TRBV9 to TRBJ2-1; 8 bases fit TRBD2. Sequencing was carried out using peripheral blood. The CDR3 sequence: CASSVSAGGPNEQFF. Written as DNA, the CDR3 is TGTGCCAGCAGCGTAAGCGCGGGGGGCCCCAATGAGCAGTTCTTC.